This T cell receptor (beta chain) emerged from a study of blood T cell repertoires in COVID-19. Trimming took off 3 bases at V and 2 bases at J, with 9 bases between the two ends. This CDR3 is built from 14 residues. Germline V lookup: CDR1 SGHRS, CDR2 YFSETQ. Cohort placement rested on clinical history that participants reported themselves. As originally analysed: Quantification of nucleated cells was approximated via reference gene primer amplification. Only in-frame clones appear in the TCRdb table, and some are missing; sequencing was by immunoSEQ multiplex PCR. D and trimming come from the DNA, and the V and J calls and clone size come from that table. The top ten clones hold 4.3% of a sample with about 130,000 clones, 75% to 90% of them seen once.

The clonotype originates from a man in his forties or fifties who had recovered from COVID-19. Sequenced sample: PBMCs or T cells enriched from blood (not recorded which). The chain has TRBV5-1 and TRBJ2-1; TRBD2 is a possible D gene (5 bases). In nucleotides, the CDR3 is TGCGCCAGCAGCTACTCCGGGACCTACAATGAGCAGTTCTTC. Encoded protein: CASSYSGTYNEQFF.